This T cell receptor (beta chain) comes out of a study of T cell changes during pregnancy in multiple sclerosis. There are 13 residues in the CDR3. Germline V gene data show CDR1 as LGHNT and CDR2 as FRNRAP. V lost 2 bases and J lost 2, with 6 bases in between. Generated by immunoSEQ multiplex PCR, the TCRdb table keeps only in-frame clones and is missing some. The sample lists 30,000 or so clones, 75% to 95% seen once, with 6% to 6.5% in the top ten. V and J are TRBV12-5 and TRBJ1-2; D uncertain. This sequence originates from a female donor with multiple sclerosis, enrolled in a pregnancy study. The sequencing here drew on CD8+ T cells from peripheral blood mononuclear cells, taken before pregnancy. CDR3 coding DNA: TGTGCTAGTGGTTTGTCCGGGAACTATGGCTACACCTTC. The encoded protein is CASGLSGNYGYTF.